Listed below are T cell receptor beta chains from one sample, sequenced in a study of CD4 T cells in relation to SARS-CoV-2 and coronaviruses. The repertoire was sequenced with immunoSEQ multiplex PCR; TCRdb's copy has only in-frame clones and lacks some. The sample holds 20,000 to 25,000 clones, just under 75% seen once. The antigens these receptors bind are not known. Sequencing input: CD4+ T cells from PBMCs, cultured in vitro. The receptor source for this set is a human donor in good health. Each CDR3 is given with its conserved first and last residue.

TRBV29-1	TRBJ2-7	CSVKDSSYEQYF
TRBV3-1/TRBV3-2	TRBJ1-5	CASSQERQPQHF
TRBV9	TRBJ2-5	CASSVGGSGGETQYF
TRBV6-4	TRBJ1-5	CASSRLQPQHF
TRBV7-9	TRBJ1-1	CASSLPLSGSTEAFF
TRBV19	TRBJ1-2	CASSRPQGGYGYTF
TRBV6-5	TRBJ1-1	CASSYEPRNTEAFF
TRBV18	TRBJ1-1	CASSQTGETEAFF
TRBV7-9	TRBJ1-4	CASQGGNREKLFF
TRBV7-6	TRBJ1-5	CASSLGPGNSNQPQHF
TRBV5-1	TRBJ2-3	CASSLGLAGYTDTQYF
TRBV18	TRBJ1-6	CASSPDRTNSPLHF
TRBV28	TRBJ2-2	CASSLTQSSNTGELFF
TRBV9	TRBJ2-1	CASSAGQGLLNEQFF
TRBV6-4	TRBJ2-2	CASSDSTDTGELFF
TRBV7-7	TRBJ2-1	CASSLRAGASYNEQFF
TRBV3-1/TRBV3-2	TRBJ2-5	CASSQGQGQGMETQYF
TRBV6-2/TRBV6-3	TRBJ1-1	CASSAVGQGETEAFF
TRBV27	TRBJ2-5	CASSYRGLGETQYF
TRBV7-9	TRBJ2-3	CASSLSGYTDTQYF
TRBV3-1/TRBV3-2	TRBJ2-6	CASSQVPSGANVLTF
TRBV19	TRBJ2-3	CASTPASTDTQYF
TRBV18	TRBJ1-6	CASSPGQDNSPLHF
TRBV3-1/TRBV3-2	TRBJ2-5	CASSQVPGDQETQYF
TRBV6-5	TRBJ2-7	CASSRAEDRGYEQYF
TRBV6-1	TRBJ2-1	CASSEGLSSYNEQFF
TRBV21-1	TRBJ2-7	CASSKERGQQILYEQYF
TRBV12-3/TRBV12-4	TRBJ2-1	CASSLGRHNEQFF
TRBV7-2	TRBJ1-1	CASSSRTANTEAFF
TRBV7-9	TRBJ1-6	CASSSRDRTSSPLHF
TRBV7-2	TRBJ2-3	CASSLAGGADTQYF